Listed here are 22 T cell receptor beta chains from one sample, sequenced in a study of shared clonotypes between healthy human individuals. This table comes from immunoSEQ multiplex PCR, and its TCRdb copy is limited to in-frame clones, with some not included. The sample has about 510,000 clones; 90% to 96% are singletons. The sequencing sample was made of naive CD4+ T cells sorted from blood. The subset here: CD45RA+ positively selected. The receptors here all came from a woman under 40 in good health.

The chain couples TRBV18 to TRBJ1-3, with a possible D match to TRBD1 (6 bases). Between the trimmed V and J ends, which lost 4 bases and 2 bases, there was a span of 15 bases. The CDR3 totals 16 residues. CDR1 KGHSH and CDR2 LQKENI come from the germline V gene. Here the CDR3 DNA reads TGTGCCAGCTCACTCACTGTTACAGGGCCTGGAAACACCATATATTTT. Its translation is CASSLTVTGPGNTIYF.

The V call is TRBV15, the J call TRBJ1-2; weak D call: TRBD1 (5 bases). Germline V lookup: CDR1 LNHNV, CDR2 YYDKDF (reference sequence). V lost 4 bases and J 7 bases, leaving 19 bases between the germline ends. This CDR3 region has 15 residues. CDR3: CATSMTEAGGVGYTF. The DNA of the CDR3 is TGTGCCACCAGCATGACCGAAGCCGGGGGGGTTGGCTACACCTTC.

The chain links TRBV29-1 to TRBJ1-5; no definite D call. The germline CDR1 and CDR2 sequences are SQVTM and ANQGSEA. The CDR3 has 14 residues. The V and J ends lost 7 bases and 4 bases respectively, with 17 bases between them. CDR3 sequence (DNA): TGCAGCGCCCGGGGTCCGGGAGATAATCAGCCCCAGCATTTT. Encoded protein: CSARGPGDNQPQHF.

The chain couples TRBV28 to TRBJ1-5, with D unclear. The CDR3 is made up of 14 amino acids. The ends were cut back, 3 bases at V and 7 bases at J, with 13 bases in the middle. The V gene's germline CDR1 is MDHEN and CDR2 SYDVKM. The DNA for the CDR3 is TGTGCCAGCAGTTTGAAAGGGTTCCGCCAGCCCCAGCATTTT. Encoded protein: CASSLKGFRQPQHF.

The V gene is TRBV29-1, the J gene TRBJ1-4, with TRBD1 matching over 7 bases. Unmatched junction bases numbered 2, after V lost 4 bases and J lost 0 bases. Germline values: CDR1 SQVTM, CDR2 ANQGSEA. The CDR3 loop spans 14 amino acids. The CDR3, as DNA: TGCAGCGTTGCCGGGACAGCAACTAATGAAAAACTGTTTTTT. Translation: CSVAGTATNEKLFF.

The V call is TRBV21-1, the J call TRBJ2-7; the DNA was not compared with TRBD2, the D call given in the table. TRBV21-1 is reported as a pseudogene. The CDR3 spans 18 residues. The CDR3 is CASSNRLAGGPLYYEQYF. Written as DNA, the CDR3 is TGTGCCAGCAGCAATAGGTTAGCGGGAGGGCCTCTATACTACGAGCAGTACTTC.

The gene calls are TRBV19 and TRBJ1-4; 9 nucleotides line up with TRBD1. Germline CDR1 and CDR2: LNHDA and SQIVND (reference sequence). This CDR3 spans 14 amino acids. Unmatched junction bases numbered 1, after V lost 3 bases and J lost 5 bases. CDR3 in amino acids: CASSMGQGNEKLFF. The CDR3 DNA sequence: TGTGCCAGTAGTATGGGACAGGGAAATGAAAAACTGTTTTTT.

The chain employs TRBV5-1 and TRBJ2-2, with D perhaps TRBD1 (5 bases). Germline assignment: CDR1 SGHRS and CDR2 YFSETQ. The V end was cut by 4 bases, the J end by 0 bases, with 16 bases between. This CDR3 is 17 amino acids long. The CDR3 DNA reads TGCGCCAGCAGCACCCGTAGACAGAGGACGAACACCGGGGAGCTGTTTTTT. Translated, it gives CASSTRRQRTNTGELFF.

The chain uses TRBV19 and TRBJ2-2; the D is unclear. The CDR3 consists of 15 residues. The V gene lost 6 bases and the J gene lost 2 bases, with 13 bases spanning the gap. Germline V gene sequence: CDR1 LNHDA, CDR2 SQIVND (reference sequence). CDR3 in amino acids: CASSQYPTNTGELFF. Here the CDR3 DNA reads TGTGCCAGTAGCCAATACCCAACTAACACCGGGGAGCTGTTTTTT.

The chain recombines TRBV7-9 with TRBJ1-5, with D unresolved. CDR1 and CDR2 from the germline V gene are SEHNR and FQNEAQ (reference sequence). CDR3 length: 14 residues. V lost 2 bases, J lost 0 bases, and 5 bases lay in between. CDR3 coding DNA: TGTGCCAGCAGCTTATCCGATAGCAATCAGCCCCAGCATTTT. This codes for CASSLSDSNQPQHF.

This chain joins TRBV28 and TRBJ2-1; 10 positions agree with TRBD2. CDR3 length: 16 amino acids. CDR1 is MDHEN and CDR2 is SYDVKM in the germline V gene. The V segment lost 3 bases and the J segment 2 bases; nucleotides outside the gene matches: 4. The CDR3 DNA follows: TGTGCCAGCAGTTTTGCCCTAGCGGGGGCCTACAATGAGCAGTTCTTC. Its protein is CASSFALAGAYNEQFF.

The CDR3 DNA follows: TGTGCCAGCAGTTATGGGCCGCCCGGCAACCCCTACGAGCAGTACTTC. Residues: CASSYGPPGNPYEQYF. The J gene is TRBJ2-7, the V gene TRBV6-5; D gene ambiguous. The CDR3 is 16 amino acids. Germline values: CDR1 MNHEY, CDR2 SVGAGI. Between the trimmed V and J ends, which lost 3 bases and 2 bases, there was a span of 17 bases.

The chain uses TRBV19 and TRBJ1-5; TRBD1 aligns across 9 bases. From germline, CDR1 is LNHDA and CDR2 SQIVND (reference sequence). The CDR3 extends over 15 amino acids. The V segment lost 6 bases and the J segment 3 bases; nucleotides outside the gene matches: 6. The CDR3 DNA follows: TGTGCCAGTAGCCCGGGACAGGGCTTCAATCAGCCCCAGCATTTT. Amino acids: CASSPGQGFNQPQHF.

The genes are TRBV7-3 and TRBJ2-1; maybe TRBD2 (5 bases). Trimming pared 2 bases from V and 8 bases from J, leaving 16 bases between. The CDR3 covers 15 residues. Germline lookup yields CDR1 SGHTA and CDR2 FQGTGA. The CDR3 bases are TGTGCCAGCAGCTTAGGAGGAGGAGTTAGCGATGAGCAGTTCTTC. Protein product: CASSLGGGVSDEQFF.

V is TRBV7-7 and J is TRBJ2-3; 8 bases are a match to TRBD2. The junction had 5 bases not matched to a gene; V was cut back by 5 bases and J by 1 base. In germline, CDR1 is SSHAT, CDR2 FNYEAQ (reference sequence). The CDR3 has 15 amino acids. The CDR3 sequence: CASSLSTSGTDTQYF. In nucleotides, the CDR3 is TGTGCCAGCAGCCTCTCGACTAGCGGCACAGATACGCAGTATTTT.

The chain couples TRBV2 to TRBJ1-1, with TRBD1 identical over 9 bases. The CDR3 runs to 16 residues. The germline CDR1 and CDR2 sequences are SNHLY and FYNNEI. Trimming at V came to 3 bases and at J to 1 base, leaving 6 bases not matched to a gene. CDR3 loop: CASSERTGAENTEAFF. The CDR3 DNA is TGTGCCAGCAGTGAGAGGACAGGGGCGGAGAACACTGAAGCTTTCTTT.

The chain joins TRBV4-1 to TRBJ1-3; unclear D gene. CDR3 length: 15 amino acids. Trimming shortened V by 4 bases and J by 2 bases, and 12 bases separated the two germline ends. The V gene's germline CDR1 is MGHRA and CDR2 YSYEKL. The chain's CDR3 is CASSPPDGAGNTIYF. The CDR3 coding sequence is TGCGCCAGCAGCCCACCCGATGGGGCTGGAAACACCATATATTTT.

A word on this clone: The sample has other DNA sequences that encode this CDR3 too. This chain links TRBV18 with TRBJ2-5; D is unresolved. CDR1 KGHSH and CDR2 LQKENI come from the germline V gene. V lost 2 bases and J lost 1, with 8 bases in between. The CDR3 spans 14 residues. The CDR3 spells CASSPVDGQETQYF. The CDR3 DNA sequence: TGTGCCAGCTCACCAGTCGACGGCCAAGAGACCCAGTACTTC. Together with reference TRBV18 and TRBJ2-5, the CDR3 gives the full variable domain: NAGVMQNPRHLVRRRGQEARLRCSPMKGHSHVYWYRQLPEEGLKFMVYLQKENIIDESGMPKERFSAEFPKEGPSILRIQQVVRGDSAAYFCASSPVDGQETQYFGPGTRLLVL.

V gene TRBV5-1 combines with J gene TRBJ2-7; 11 positions match TRBD1. Trimming took 4 bases from V and 6 from J; bases not matched to a gene: 6. The germline gives CDR1 SGHRS, CDR2 YFSETQ. The CDR3 totals 14 residues. The CDR3 loop is CASSDPGTGGEQYF. The CDR3 DNA reads TGCGCCAGCAGCGACCCCGGGACAGGGGGCGAGCAGTACTTC.

The chain recombines TRBV4-1 with TRBJ2-5, with D uncertain. Germline V CDR1 and CDR2: MGHRA, YSYEKL. V was shortened by 3 bases and J by 3 bases, with 20 bases between the two germline ends. This CDR3 contains 17 residues. The DNA for the CDR3 is TGCGCCAGCAGCCACCCATCCGGCCGGGTAACCAAAGAGACCCAGTACTTC. Translated: CASSHPSGRVTKETQYF.

The chain recombines TRBV5-1 with TRBJ1-1; 8 positions agree with TRBD1. CDR1 and CDR2 from the germline V gene are SGHRS and YFSETQ. V shed 4 bases and J 6 bases; nucleotides not matched to a gene: 11. This CDR3 contains 15 residues. As DNA, the CDR3 is TGCGCCAGCAGCCCACTCACAGGGGGTAGCGCTGAAGCTTTCTTT. Amino acid sequence: CASSPLTGGSAEAFF.

The chain is built from TRBV4-2 and TRBJ2-1, with TRBD2 matching 9 bases. V dropped 6 bases and J dropped 0; count of bases not matched to a gene: 6. Germline loops: CDR1 LGHNA, CDR2 YNFKEQ. There are 16 residues in the CDR3. The CDR3, as DNA: TGTGCCAGCAGGGGACTAGCTACATCCTCCTACAATGAGCAGTTCTTC. Protein: CASRGLATSSYNEQFF.